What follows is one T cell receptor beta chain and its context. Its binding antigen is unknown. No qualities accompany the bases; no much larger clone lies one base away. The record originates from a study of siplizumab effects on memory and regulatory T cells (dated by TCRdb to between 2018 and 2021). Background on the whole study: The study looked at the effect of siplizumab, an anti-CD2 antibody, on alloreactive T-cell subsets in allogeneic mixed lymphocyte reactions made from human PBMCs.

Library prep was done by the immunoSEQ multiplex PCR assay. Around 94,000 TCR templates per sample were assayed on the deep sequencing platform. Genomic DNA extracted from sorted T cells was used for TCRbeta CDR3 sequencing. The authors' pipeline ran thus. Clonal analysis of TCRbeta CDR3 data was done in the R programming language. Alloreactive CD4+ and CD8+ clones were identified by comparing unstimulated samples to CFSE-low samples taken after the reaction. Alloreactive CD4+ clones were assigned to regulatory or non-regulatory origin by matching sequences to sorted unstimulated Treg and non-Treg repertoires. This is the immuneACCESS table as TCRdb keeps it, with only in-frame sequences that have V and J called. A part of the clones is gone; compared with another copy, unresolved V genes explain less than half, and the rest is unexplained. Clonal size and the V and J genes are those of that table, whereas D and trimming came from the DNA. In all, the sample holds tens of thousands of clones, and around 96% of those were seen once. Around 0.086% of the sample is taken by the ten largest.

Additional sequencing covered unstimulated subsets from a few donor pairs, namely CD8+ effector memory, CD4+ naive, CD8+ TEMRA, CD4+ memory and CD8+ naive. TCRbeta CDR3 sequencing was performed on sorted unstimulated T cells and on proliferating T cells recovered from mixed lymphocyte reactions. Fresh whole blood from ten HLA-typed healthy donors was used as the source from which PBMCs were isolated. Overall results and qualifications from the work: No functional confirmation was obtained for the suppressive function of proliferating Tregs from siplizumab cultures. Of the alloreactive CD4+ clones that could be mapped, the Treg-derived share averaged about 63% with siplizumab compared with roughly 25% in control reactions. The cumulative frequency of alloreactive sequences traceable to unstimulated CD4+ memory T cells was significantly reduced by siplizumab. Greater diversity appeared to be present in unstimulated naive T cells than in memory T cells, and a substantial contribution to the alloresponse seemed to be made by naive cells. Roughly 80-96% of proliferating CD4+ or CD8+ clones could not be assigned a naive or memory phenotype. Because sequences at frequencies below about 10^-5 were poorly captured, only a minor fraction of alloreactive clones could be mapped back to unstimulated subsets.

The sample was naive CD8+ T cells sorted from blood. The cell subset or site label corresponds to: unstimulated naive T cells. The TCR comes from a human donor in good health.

The DNA is as follows: TGTGCCAGCAGTTACTCTCGGAGCTCCTACAATGAGCAGTTCTTC. Its protein product is CASSYSRSSYNEQFF. Recombination connected TRBV6-5 to TRBJ2-1; the D segment cannot be called with confidence. For CDR1 and CDR2, the germline V gene lists MNHEY and SVGAGI. The CDR3, cysteine through phenylalanine, is 15 amino acids long. Here the CDR3 DNA is all that survives: 45 bases in frame from base 1. V loses 0 bases, J loses 0 bases, and the germline ends lie 6 bases apart.